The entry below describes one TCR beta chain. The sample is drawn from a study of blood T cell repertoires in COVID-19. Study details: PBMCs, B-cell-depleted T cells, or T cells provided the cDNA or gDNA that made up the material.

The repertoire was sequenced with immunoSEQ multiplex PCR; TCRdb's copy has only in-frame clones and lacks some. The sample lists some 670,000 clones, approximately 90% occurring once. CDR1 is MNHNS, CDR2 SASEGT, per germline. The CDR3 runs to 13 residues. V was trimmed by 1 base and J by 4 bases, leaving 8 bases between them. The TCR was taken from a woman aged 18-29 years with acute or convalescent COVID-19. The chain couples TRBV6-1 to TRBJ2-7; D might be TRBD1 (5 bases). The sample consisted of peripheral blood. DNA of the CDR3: TGTGCCAGCAGTGAAGGGGGCCCATACGAGCAGTACTTC. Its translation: CASSEGGPYEQYF.